Presented here are 8 T cell receptor beta chains from one specimen sequenced in a study of blood T cells in healthy people across ages. A J-beta primer mix and a sample-barcoded 5' primer were used in a second PCR of about 7 to 12 cycles. TCRdb re-called the 5' RACE reads with MiXCR, one entry per CDR3 protein. The sample consists of about 780,000 distinct CDR3 sequences, 35% to 50% of them appearing once. The material sequenced was blood. The receptors shown here come from a man older than 75 in good health.

In its sample, this clonotype was seen once. This chain links TRBV12-3 or TRBV12-4 with TRBJ1-5; 7 bases line up with TRBD1. CDR3 length: 17 amino acids. J lost 2 bases, V lost 1 base, and 8 bases had no gene match. The CDR3: CASSLVQGGTGNQPQHF. In DNA form, the CDR3 reads TGTGCCAGCAGTTTAGTCCAGGGGGGGACGGGCAATCAGCCCCAGCATTTT.

The chain employs TRBV20-1 and TRBJ2-7, with D maybe TRBD1 (5 bases). This CDR3 is built from 16 residues. V lost 3 bases to trimming and J lost 4 bases, with 22 bases between them. The germline V gene encodes CDR1 DFQATT and CDR2 SNEGSKA (reference sequence). The CDR3 region is CSASRPAKGHLYEQYF. CDR3 coding DNA: TGCAGTGCTAGTCGCCCGGCAAAAGGACACTTGTACGAGCAGTACTTC.

This clonotype has only a few counts. The J gene is TRBJ2-3, the V gene TRBV6-5; D is possibly TRBD2 (7 bases). This CDR3 has 15 residues. Germline CDR1 is MNHEY and CDR2 is SVGAGI. Trimming left V 2 bases short and J 1 base short, with 10 bases between. CDR3 nucleotides: TGTGCCAGCAGTTACAGGGGGGGTGGCACAGATACGCAGTATTTT. Its translation: CASSYRGGGTDTQYF.

A remark on this clonotype: Its ends do not fully match the called genes, so a read error is possible. The chain uses TRBV5-1 and TRBJ2-4, with 13 bases aligning to TRBD2. The end of the DNA is better explained by TRBJ2-5, so the J call may be wrong. The CDR3 runs to 19 residues. Germline V CDR1 and CDR2: SGHRS, YFSETQ. The CDR3 nucleotides read TGCGCCAGCAGCGAAGTCAGCAGACTAGCGGGAGGAGGTCAAGGGACCCAGTACTTC. Protein sequence: CASSEVSRLAGGGQGTQYF.

In its sample, this clonotype was seen many times. This chain joins TRBV20-1 and TRBJ2-7; TRBD2 matches at 11 bases. The CDR3 covers 14 residues. Germline V lookup: CDR1 DFQATT, CDR2 SNEGSKA (reference sequence). V lost 2 bases and J lost 5; bases outside the gene matches: 5. The DNA for the CDR3 is TGCAGTGCTAGACCTAGCGGGAGGCTAAACGAGCAGTACTTC. It yields the protein CSARPSGRLNEQYF.

The V and J genes are TRBV28 and TRBJ2-7; TRBD1 or TRBD2 may be the D gene (5 bases each). This CDR3 has 13 amino acids. Germline CDR1 is MDHEN and CDR2 is SYDVKM. The V and J ends lost 8 bases and 2 bases respectively, with 13 bases between them. CDR3 in DNA: TGTGCCAGCCGAATCGGGGACCCCTACGAGCAGTACTTC. This encodes CASRIGDPYEQYF.

This chain's CDR3 is CASSSGSMSTDTQYF. The DNA of the CDR3 is TGTGCCAGCAGTTCCGGGAGTATGAGCACAGATACGCAGTATTTT. This chain links TRBV12-3 or TRBV12-4 with TRBJ2-3, with a weak D call TRBD2 (6 bases). V lost 4 bases and J 0 bases, leaving 11 bases between the germline ends. The CDR3 spans 15 residues.

This clonotype has only one observation. V usage is TRBV4-3 and J usage is TRBJ2-7; TRBD2 aligns across 8 bases. The CDR3 is made up of 18 amino acids. V gave up 0 bases and J gave up 2 bases; unmatched junction bases: 12. Germline CDR1 reads LGHNA; CDR2 reads YSLEER. CDR3 sequence (DNA): TGCGCCAGCAGCCAAGAAGCAGGATCAGCGGGAGCACCCTACGAGCAGTACTTC. Encoded protein: CASSQEAGSAGAPYEQYF.